This T cell receptor (beta chain) was found in a study of blood T cell repertoires in COVID-19. TCRdb's table, derived via immunoSEQ multiplex PCR, lists solely in-frame clones and lacks some. The table shows more than 60,000 clones, with 89% occurring only once. The CDR3 spans 15 residues. V lost 1 base and J 4 bases, leaving 12 bases between the germline ends. The germline V gene has CDR1 SGHRS and CDR2 YFSETQ. Source material: peripheral blood. The source of this sequence is a woman in her fifties or sixties with active COVID-19. The V and J genes are TRBV5-1 and TRBJ2-4; TRBD2 might be the D (7 bases). CDR3 region: CASSLMGGGKNIQYF. The CDR3 region has the DNA TGCGCCAGCAGCTTGATGGGAGGGGGAAAAAACATTCAGTACTTC. The whole variable domain, remainder taken from reference TRBV5-1 and TRBJ2-4, is KAGVTQTPRYLIKTRGQQVTLSCSPISGHRSVSWYQQTPGQGLQFLFEYFSETQRNKGNFPGRFSGRQFSNSRSEMNVSTLELGDSALYLCASSLMGGGKNIQYFGAGTRLSVL.